This TCR beta chain was sequenced in a study of blood T cell repertoires in COVID-19. The CDR3 covers 13 residues. The germline V gene encodes CDR1 LNHDA and CDR2 SQIVND (reference sequence). Trimming shortened V by 5 bases and J by 7 bases, and 12 bases separated the two germline ends. Clones were sequenced by immunoSEQ multiplex PCR, and TCRdb holds only the in-frame ones, with some missing. Counted here are some 50,000 clones, around 83% occurring once; the ten biggest clones make up less than 10%. V gene TRBV19 combines with J gene TRBJ2-1; D unclear. Sequenced material: peripheral blood. This receptor was taken from a human donor in a cohort sampled during active COVID-19. CDR3 sequence reads: CASSLSRWNEQFF. For the CDR3, the DNA is TGTGCCAGTAGTTTATCTAGGTGGAATGAGCAGTTCTTC.